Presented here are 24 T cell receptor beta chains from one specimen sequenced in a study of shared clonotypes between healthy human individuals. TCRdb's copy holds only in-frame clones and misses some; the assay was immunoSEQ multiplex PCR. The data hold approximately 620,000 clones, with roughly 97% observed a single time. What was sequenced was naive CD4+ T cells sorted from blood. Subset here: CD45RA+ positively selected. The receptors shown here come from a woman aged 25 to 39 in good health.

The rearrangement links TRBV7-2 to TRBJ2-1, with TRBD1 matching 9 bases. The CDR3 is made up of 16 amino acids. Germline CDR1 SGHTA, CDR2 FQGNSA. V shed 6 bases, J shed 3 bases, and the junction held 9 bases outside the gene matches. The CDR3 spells CASSVPGQGSYNEQFF. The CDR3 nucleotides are TGTGCCAGCAGTGTACCGGGACAGGGTAGCTACAATGAGCAGTTCTTC.

In nucleotides, the CDR3 is TGTGCCAGCAGCCGTGGGACGTCGCCCAATGAGCAGTTCTTC. It specifies CASSRGTSPNEQFF. This rearrangement joins TRBV5-8 to TRBJ2-1; D assignment may be TRBD1 or TRBD2 (5 bases each). Looked up from germline, CDR1 is SGHTS and CDR2 is YDEGEE. The CDR3 contains 14 residues. Trimming took off 4 bases at V and 6 bases at J, with 14 bases between the two ends. The whole variable domain, filled in from reference TRBV5-8 and TRBJ2-1, reads EAGVTQSPTHLIKTRGQQATLRCSPISGHTSVYWYQQALGLGLQFLLWYDEGEERNRGNFPPRFSGRQFPNYSSELNVNALELEDSALYLCASSRGTSPNEQFFGPGTRLTVL.

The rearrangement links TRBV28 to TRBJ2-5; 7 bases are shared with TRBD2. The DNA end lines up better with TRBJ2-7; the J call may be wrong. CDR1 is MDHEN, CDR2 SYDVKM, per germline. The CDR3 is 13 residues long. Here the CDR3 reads CASKGGSAYEQYF. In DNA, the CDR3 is TGTGCCAGCAAGGGCGGGAGCGCTTACGAGCAGTACTTC.

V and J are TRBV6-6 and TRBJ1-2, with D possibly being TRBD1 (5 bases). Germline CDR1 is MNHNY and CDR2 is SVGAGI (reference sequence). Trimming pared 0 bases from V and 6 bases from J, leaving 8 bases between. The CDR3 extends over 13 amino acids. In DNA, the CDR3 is TGTGCCAGCAGTTACTCGGGGGTCGATGGCTACACCTTC. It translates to CASSYSGVDGYTF.

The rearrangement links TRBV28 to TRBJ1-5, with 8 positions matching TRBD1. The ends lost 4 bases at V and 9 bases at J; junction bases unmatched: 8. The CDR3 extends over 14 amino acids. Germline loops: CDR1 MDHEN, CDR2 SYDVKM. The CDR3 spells CASSSQGAELPQHF. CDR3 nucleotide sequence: TGTGCCAGCAGTTCCCAGGGGGCGGAACTGCCCCAGCATTTT.

The CDR3 nucleotides are TGCGCCAGCCCAGCAGACCGGGTCCCCGTTTCCCAGCCCCAGCATTTT. It codes for CASPADRVPVSQPQHF. This sequence joins TRBV10-1 and TRBJ1-5; D is uncertain. The CDR3 extends over 16 amino acids. Trimming left V 8 bases short and J 7 bases short, with 24 bases between. Per the germline V gene, CDR1 is WNHNN and CDR2 is SYGVQD (reference sequence).

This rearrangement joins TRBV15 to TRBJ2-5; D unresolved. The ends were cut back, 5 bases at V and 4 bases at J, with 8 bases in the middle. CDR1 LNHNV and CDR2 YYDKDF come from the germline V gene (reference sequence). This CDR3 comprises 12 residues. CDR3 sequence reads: CATSLYTETQYF. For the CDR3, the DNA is TGTGCCACCAGCCTATACACAGAGACCCAGTACTTC.

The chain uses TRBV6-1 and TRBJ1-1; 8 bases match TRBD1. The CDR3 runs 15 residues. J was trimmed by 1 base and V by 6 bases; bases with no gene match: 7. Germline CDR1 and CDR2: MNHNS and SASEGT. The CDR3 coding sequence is TGTGCCAGCAGCGACAGGGGTTGGGCGAACACTGAAGCTTTCTTT. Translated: CASSDRGWANTEAFF.

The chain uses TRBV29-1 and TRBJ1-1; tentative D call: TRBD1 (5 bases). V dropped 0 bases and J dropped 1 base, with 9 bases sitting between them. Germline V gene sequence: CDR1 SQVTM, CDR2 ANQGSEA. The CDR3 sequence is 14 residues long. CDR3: CSVEDRQGNTEAFF. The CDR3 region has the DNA TGCAGCGTTGAAGATCGGCAGGGGAACACTGAAGCTTTCTTT.

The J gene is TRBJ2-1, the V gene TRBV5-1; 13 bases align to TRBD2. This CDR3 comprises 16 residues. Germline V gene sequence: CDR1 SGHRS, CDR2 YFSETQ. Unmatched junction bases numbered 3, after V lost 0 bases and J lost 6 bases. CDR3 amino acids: CASSLDGTSGTNEQFF. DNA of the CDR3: TGCGCCAGCAGCTTGGACGGGACTAGCGGGACCAATGAGCAGTTCTTC.

The CDR3 reads CASSRLAGGVEQFF. CDR3 DNA sequence: TGTGCCAGCAGCCGACTAGCGGGAGGGGTTGAGCAGTTCTTC. This chain connects TRBV28 to TRBJ2-1; 14 nucleotides agree with TRBD2. The CDR3 length is 14 residues. The V segment lost 6 bases and the J segment 9 bases; nucleotides outside the gene matches: 4. Germline V lookup: CDR1 MDHEN, CDR2 SYDVKM.

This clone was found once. The CDR3: CASSPSGSRSGELFF. In DNA, the CDR3 is TGTGCCAGCAGCCCGAGCGGGAGTAGGTCCGGGGAGCTGTTTTTT. V is TRBV11-1 and J is TRBJ2-2; 8 bases are shared with TRBD2. The CDR3 covers 15 residues. Germline V lookup: CDR1 SGHAT, CDR2 FQDESV (reference sequence). Trimming cost V 5 bases and J 6 bases; bases outside gene matches: 8.

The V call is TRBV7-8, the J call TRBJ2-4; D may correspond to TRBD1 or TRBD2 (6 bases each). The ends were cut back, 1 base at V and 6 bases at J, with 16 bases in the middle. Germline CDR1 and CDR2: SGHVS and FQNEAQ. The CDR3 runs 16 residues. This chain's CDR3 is CASSLGQGRYGNIQYF. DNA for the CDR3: TGTGCCAGCAGCTTAGGTCAGGGGAGGTACGGAAACATTCAGTACTTC.

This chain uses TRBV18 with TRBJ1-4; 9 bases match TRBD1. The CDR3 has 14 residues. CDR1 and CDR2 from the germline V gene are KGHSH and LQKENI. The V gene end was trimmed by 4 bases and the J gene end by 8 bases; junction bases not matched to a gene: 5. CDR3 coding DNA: TGTGCCAGCTCACGCGGACAGGGGCCGGAAAAACTGTTTTTT. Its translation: CASSRGQGPEKLFF.

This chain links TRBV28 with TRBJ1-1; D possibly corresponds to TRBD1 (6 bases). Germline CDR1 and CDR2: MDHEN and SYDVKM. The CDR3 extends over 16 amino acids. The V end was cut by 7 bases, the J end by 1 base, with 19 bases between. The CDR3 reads CASTPAGGRRNTEAFF. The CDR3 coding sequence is TGTGCCAGCACCCCAGCCGGGGGGCGCCGGAACACTGAAGCTTTCTTT.

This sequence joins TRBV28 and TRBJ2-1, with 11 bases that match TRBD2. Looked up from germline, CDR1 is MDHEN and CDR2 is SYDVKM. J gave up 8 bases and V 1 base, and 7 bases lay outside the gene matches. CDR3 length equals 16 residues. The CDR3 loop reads CASSLFTSGSIYEQFF. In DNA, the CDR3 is TGTGCCAGCAGTTTATTTACTAGCGGGAGTATATATGAGCAGTTCTTC.

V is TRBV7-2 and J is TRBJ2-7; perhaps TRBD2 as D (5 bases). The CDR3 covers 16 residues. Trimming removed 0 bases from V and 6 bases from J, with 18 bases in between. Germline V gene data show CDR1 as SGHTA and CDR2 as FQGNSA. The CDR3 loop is CASSLAQFWTVTEQYF. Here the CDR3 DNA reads TGTGCCAGCAGCTTAGCGCAGTTCTGGACTGTAACCGAGCAGTACTTC.

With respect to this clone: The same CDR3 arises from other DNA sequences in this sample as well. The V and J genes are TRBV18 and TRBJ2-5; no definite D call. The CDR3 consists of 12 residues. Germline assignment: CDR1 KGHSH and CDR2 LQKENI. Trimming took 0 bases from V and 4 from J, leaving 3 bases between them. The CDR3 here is CASSPPLETQYF. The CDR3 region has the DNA TGTGCCAGCTCACCACCTCTAGAGACCCAGTACTTC.

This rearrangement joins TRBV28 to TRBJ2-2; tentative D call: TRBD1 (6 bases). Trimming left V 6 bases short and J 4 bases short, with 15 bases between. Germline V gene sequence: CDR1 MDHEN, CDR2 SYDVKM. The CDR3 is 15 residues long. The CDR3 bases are TGTGCCAGCAGATCCCGGGCAGGGGCCACCGGGGAGCTGTTTTTT. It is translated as CASRSRAGATGELFF.

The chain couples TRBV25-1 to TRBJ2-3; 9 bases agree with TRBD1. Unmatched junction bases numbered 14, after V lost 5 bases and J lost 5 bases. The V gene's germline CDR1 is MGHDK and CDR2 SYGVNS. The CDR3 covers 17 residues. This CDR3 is CASSSIIGTGKGDTQYF. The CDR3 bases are TGTGCCAGCAGTTCTATTATCGGGACAGGGAAGGGAGATACGCAGTATTTT.

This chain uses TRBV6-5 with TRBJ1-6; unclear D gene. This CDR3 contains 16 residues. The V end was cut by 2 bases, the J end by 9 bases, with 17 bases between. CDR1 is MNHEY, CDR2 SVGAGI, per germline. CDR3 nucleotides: TGTGCCAGCAGTTACGGCGGCCAGAACGTTCTTTCACCCCTCCACTTT. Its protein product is CASSYGGQNVLSPLHF.

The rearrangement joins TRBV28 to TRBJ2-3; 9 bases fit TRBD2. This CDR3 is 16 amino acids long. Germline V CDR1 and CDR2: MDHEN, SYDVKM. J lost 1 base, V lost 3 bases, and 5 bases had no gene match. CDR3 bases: TGTGCCAGCAGTTTCCCGGGACTAGCAGGCACAGATACGCAGTATTTT. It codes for CASSFPGLAGTDTQYF.

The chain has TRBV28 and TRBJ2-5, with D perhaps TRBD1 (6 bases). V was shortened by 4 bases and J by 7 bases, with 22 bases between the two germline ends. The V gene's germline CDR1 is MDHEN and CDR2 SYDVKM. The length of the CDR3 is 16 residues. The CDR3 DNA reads TGTGCCAGCAGTTCCCTCACCGGGACACCGGTGGGGACCCAGTACTTC. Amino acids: CASSSLTGTPVGTQYF. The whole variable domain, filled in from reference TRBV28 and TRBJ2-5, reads DVKVTQSSRYLVKRTGEKVFLECVQDMDHENMFWYRQDPGLGLRLIYFSYDVKMKEKGDIPEGYSVSREKKERFSLILESASTNQTSMYLCASSSLTGTPVGTQYFGPGTRLLVL.

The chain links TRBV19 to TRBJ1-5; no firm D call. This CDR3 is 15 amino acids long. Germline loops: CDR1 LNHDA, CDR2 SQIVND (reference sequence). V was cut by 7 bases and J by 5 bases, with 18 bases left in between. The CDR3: CASKGRPQNDQPQHF. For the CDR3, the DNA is TGTGCCAGTAAAGGAAGGCCACAAAATGATCAGCCCCAGCATTTT.